This record looks at one TCR beta chain sequence and its context. These data come from a study of T cell changes during pregnancy in multiple sclerosis. Only in-frame clones appear in the TCRdb table, and some are missing; sequencing was by immunoSEQ multiplex PCR. The sample holds around 63,000 clones, about 94% seen once. Trimming took off 2 bases at V and 3 bases at J, with 8 bases between the two ends. The length of the CDR3 is 13 residues. Germline CDR1 reads MNHEY; CDR2 reads SVGAGI. The chain employs TRBV6-5 and TRBJ2-7; no firm D call. Sequencing used peripheral blood, obtained in the third trimester of pregnancy. This clonotype was sampled from a female donor in good health, enrolled as a control in a pregnancy study. The CDR3 DNA sequence: TGTGCCAGCAGTTACAGCGAGAGCTACGAGCAGTACTTC. Translating it yields CASSYSESYEQYF.